The clone carrying this TCR beta chain has only a few counts. This sample was taken from a study of cytomegalovirus exposure and HLA in healthy donors. CDR3 size: 12 residues. V was clipped by 6 bases and J by 7 bases, with 12 bases between them. The germline CDR1 and CDR2 sequences are SNHLY and FYNNEI. In the PCR, 60 Vbeta and 13 Jbeta primers were used. Sequencing used immunoSEQ multiplex PCR; TCRdb keeps in-frame clones, though not all of them. The repertoire includes over 120,000 clones, 78% of them detected once, and around 3.2% sits in the top ten. The sample was PBMCs. The rearrangement links TRBV2 to TRBJ1-2, with D unclear. The origin of this receptor is a female donor in good health and CMV-seronegative. The CDR3 here is CASRESLRGYTF. The CDR3 DNA reads TGTGCCAGCAGGGAGAGCTTGCGTGGCTACACCTTC.